This entry lists 22 T cell receptor beta chains sequenced from one sample in a study of T cell responses to AZD1222 COVID-19 vaccine. Produced via immunoSEQ multiplex PCR; TCRdb's table is partial and in-frame only. The sample consists of about 96,000 clones, roughly 88% of them appearing once. The specimen comprised peripheral blood, sampled on day 0 of AZD1222 vaccination. The receptor set was obtained from an adult in good health.

V and J are TRBV6-1 and TRBJ2-3; the D is unclear. Germline V gene data show CDR1 as MNHNS and CDR2 as SASEGT. Trimming took off 2 bases at V and 4 bases at J, with 13 bases between the two ends. The CDR3 runs 15 residues. The CDR3 here is CASSERRGWADTQYF. The CDR3, as DNA: TGTGCCAGCAGTGAACGGCGCGGCTGGGCAGATACGCAGTATTTT.

The rearrangement uses TRBV28 and TRBJ2-7; tentative D call: TRBD1 (6 bases). Trimming took off 6 bases at V and 0 bases at J, with 15 bases between the two ends. Germline V gene data show CDR1 as MDHEN and CDR2 as SYDVKM. This CDR3 region has 15 residues. The CDR3 reads CASSIPGANSYEQYF. CDR3 bases: TGTGCCAGCAGCATACCAGGGGCCAACTCCTACGAGCAGTACTTC.

This chain connects TRBV5-5 to TRBJ2-3, with D unresolved. Trimming pared 0 bases from V and 6 bases from J, leaving 11 bases between. The CDR3 has 14 residues. The germline V gene has CDR1 SGHKS and CDR2 YYEKEE (reference sequence). CDR3 coding DNA: TGTGCCAGCAGCTTGGCCGGGTGGGATGATACGCAGTATTTT. Its translation: CASSLAGWDDTQYF.

The chain employs TRBV6-5 and TRBJ1-1; possible D gene TRBD1, 5 bases. The CDR3 is made up of 12 amino acids. The V end was cut by 3 bases, the J end by 6 bases, with 8 bases between. The germline V gene has CDR1 MNHEY and CDR2 SVGAGI. CDR3 DNA: TGTGCCAGCAGTTATCTGGGGGCTGAAGCTTTCTTT. Translating gives CASSYLGAEAFF.

V usage is TRBV21-1 and J usage is TRBJ2-1; no check of the table's D call, TRBD2, against the DNA was made. TRBV21-1 is recorded as a pseudogene. The CDR3 length is 15 residues. The CDR3 protein is CASSRRGCSYNEQFF. The DNA of the CDR3 is TGTGCCAGCAGCCGGAGGGGTTGTTCCTACAATGAGCAGTTCTTC.

This clone has just one count. V gene TRBV7-3 combines with J gene TRBJ2-2; D gene uncertain. CDR1 is SGHTA and CDR2 is FQGTGA in the germline V gene. V was trimmed by 6 bases and J by 8 bases, leaving 13 bases between them. This CDR3 region has 13 residues. The CDR3 DNA reads as TGTGCCAGCAGGGGCGCTTTCGCGGGGGAGCTGTTTTTT. Amino acids: CASRGAFAGELFF.

V gene TRBV27 combines with J gene TRBJ2-7, with a weak D call TRBD1 (6 bases). Germline loops: CDR1 MNHEY, CDR2 SMNVEV (reference sequence). V lost 7 bases, J lost 4 bases, and 23 bases lay in between. This CDR3 comprises 16 residues. The CDR3 sequence is CASTPTQLGAAYEQYF. The DNA of the CDR3 is TGTGCCAGCACCCCAACACAACTGGGGGCGGCATACGAGCAGTACTTC.

V and J are TRBV9 and TRBJ2-1; 9 nucleotides line up with TRBD2. The CDR3 covers 15 residues. J gave up 7 bases and V 0 bases, and 5 bases lay outside the gene matches. Germline loops: CDR1 SGDLS, CDR2 YYNGEE. CDR3 sequence (DNA): TGTGCCAGCAGCGTAGTATCTAGCGGGACTAATGAGCAGTTCTTC. This encodes CASSVVSSGTNEQFF.

This chain joins TRBV5-1 and TRBJ2-7; 16 nucleotides line up with TRBD2. The CDR3 runs to 17 residues. Trimming at V came to 0 bases and at J to 1 base, leaving 1 base not matched to a gene. Looked up from germline, CDR1 is SGHRS and CDR2 is YFSETQ. The CDR3 region is CASSLEGLAGGSYEQYF. CDR3 sequence (DNA): TGCGCCAGCAGCTTGGAGGGACTAGCGGGAGGGTCCTACGAGCAGTACTTC.

V gene TRBV9 combines with J gene TRBJ2-3; 7 bases line up with TRBD2. CDR1 is SGDLS, CDR2 YYNGEE, per germline. The junction had 4 bases not matched to a gene; V was cut back by 6 bases and J by 0 bases. The CDR3 length is 14 residues. The CDR3 bases are TGTGCCAGCAACCCTAGCGGAAGCACAGATACGCAGTATTTT. It codes for CASNPSGSTDTQYF.

The chain links TRBV6-5 to TRBJ1-5; a possible D gene is TRBD1 (5 bases). Trimming pared 6 bases from V and 0 bases from J, leaving 9 bases between. Germline-derived CDR1 and CDR2 are MNHEY and SVGAGI. This CDR3 spans 14 amino acids. CDR3 nucleotides: TGTGCCAGCAGCCGTGACAGTAGCAATCAGCCCCAGCATTTT. Residues: CASSRDSSNQPQHF.

The V gene is TRBV28, the J gene TRBJ1-3; possibly TRBD1 for D (5 bases). This CDR3 is 18 amino acids long. The V and J ends lost 6 bases and 2 bases respectively, with 23 bases between them. Germline CDR1 and CDR2: MDHEN and SYDVKM. The CDR3 DNA sequence: TGTGCCAGCAGAACCAAAAGGGCAGGGTTTTTCGCTGGAAACACCATATATTTT. Translated: CASRTKRAGFFAGNTIYF.

This clone was seen a few times. This chain uses TRBV3-1 (or the pseudogene TRBV3-2) with TRBJ1-2, with 7 bases identical to TRBD1. The J segment lost 8 bases and the V segment lost 1 base, leaving 4 bases of the junction unmatched. This CDR3 spans 13 amino acids. Per germline, CDR1 LGHDT and CDR2 YNNKEL (reference sequence). The CDR3 here is CASSQGQGGGYTF. CDR3 bases: TGTGCCAGCAGCCAAGGACAGGGCGGGGGCTACACCTTC.

The chain uses TRBV6-2 or TRBV6-3 and TRBJ2-1, with D perhaps matching TRBD2 (5 bases). V lost 2 bases to trimming and J lost 7 bases, with 9 bases between them. The CDR3 consists of 13 residues. CDR1 MNHEY and CDR2 SVGEGT come from the germline V gene. CDR3 coding DNA: TGTGCCAGCAGTTACGCCGGGATTAATGAGCAGTTCTTC. It is translated as CASSYAGINEQFF.

V is TRBV19 and J is TRBJ1-1; no clear D. Trimming pared 5 bases from V and 1 base from J, leaving 11 bases between. Germline V gene data show CDR1 as LNHDA and CDR2 as SQIVND (reference sequence). CDR3 size: 14 residues. The CDR3 bases are TGTGCCAGTAGTGTCGGCCGGGGGAACACTGAAGCTTTCTTT. It specifies CASSVGRGNTEAFF.

This clone was picked up one time. This chain connects TRBV27 to TRBJ1-5; D gene uncertain. CDR3 length: 14 amino acids. V was trimmed by 4 bases and J by 2 bases, leaving 9 bases between them. Germline CDR1 is MNHEY and CDR2 is SMNVEV (reference sequence). CDR3 protein: CASSSSRGNQPQHF. The DNA for the CDR3 is TGTGCCAGCAGTTCCTCAAGAGGCAATCAGCCCCAGCATTTT.

J is TRBJ2-5 and V is TRBV5-4, with TRBD1 identical over 10 bases. The CDR3 is 13 amino acids. CDR1 and CDR2 from the germline V gene are SGHNT and YYREEE (reference sequence). The junction had 0 bases not matched to a gene; V was cut back by 3 bases and J by 4 bases. The chain's CDR3 is CASSWTGGETQYF. The CDR3 nucleotides are TGTGCCAGCAGCTGGACAGGGGGAGAGACCCAGTACTTC.

J is TRBJ2-3 and V is TRBV18; TRBD2 agrees at 12 bases. The length of the CDR3 is 16 residues. Germline loops: CDR1 KGHSH, CDR2 LQKENI. Trimming removed 0 bases from V and 6 bases from J; junction bases left unmatched: 4. CDR3 protein: CASSPPGLAGSDTQYF. DNA for the CDR3: TGTGCCAGCTCACCACCCGGACTAGCGGGAAGCGATACGCAGTATTTT.

This chain connects TRBV14 to TRBJ2-3; D might be TRBD2 (5 bases). V lost 1 base and J lost 6, with 14 bases in between. CDR3 length: 15 amino acids. Looked up from germline, CDR1 is SGHDN and CDR2 is FVKESK. The CDR3 DNA reads TGTGCCAGCAGCCAAGGTCCAGCGGTTCGCGATACGCAGTATTTT. This codes for CASSQGPAVRDTQYF.

The chain recombines TRBV6-5 with TRBJ1-2; TRBD1 matches at 7 bases. Germline CDR1 reads MNHEY; CDR2 reads SVGAGI. V gave up 2 bases and J gave up 0 bases; unmatched junction bases: 6. CDR3 length: 16 amino acids. CDR3: CASSYGGTATNYGYTF. DNA of the CDR3: TGTGCCAGCAGTTACGGAGGGACAGCGACTAACTATGGCTACACCTTC.

This chain joins TRBV11-2 and TRBJ1-1; D may be TRBD1 (5 bases). The V end lost 3 bases, the J end lost 2 bases, and 13 bases lay between the germline ends. The CDR3 extends over 15 amino acids. Germline V lookup: CDR1 SGHAT, CDR2 FQNNGV. CDR3: CASSLNRGVNTEAFF. DNA of the CDR3: TGTGCCAGCAGCTTGAACCGGGGGGTAAACACTGAAGCTTTCTTT. Using reference TRBV11-2 and TRBJ1-1 for the parts outside the CDR3, the full variable domain is EAGVAQSPRYKIIEKRQSVAFWCNPISGHATLYWYQQILGQGPKLLIQFQNNGVVDDSQLPKDRFSAERLKGVDSTLKIQPAKLEDSAVYLCASSLNRGVNTEAFFGQGTRLTVV.

V usage is TRBV28 and J usage is TRBJ1-5; D ambiguous. The CDR3 length is 15 residues. V was trimmed by 6 bases and J by 3 bases, leaving 15 bases between them. Per the germline V gene, CDR1 is MDHEN and CDR2 is SYDVKM. The CDR3 DNA follows: TGTGCCAGCAGCCCTGCCCAGGAGGACAATCAGCCCCAGCATTTT. This sequence encodes CASSPAQEDNQPQHF. Full variable domain (missing parts from reference TRBV28 and TRBJ1-5): DVKVTQSSRYLVKRTGEKVFLECVQDMDHENMFWYRQDPGLGLRLIYFSYDVKMKEKGDIPEGYSVSREKKERFSLILESASTNQTSMYLCASSPAQEDNQPQHFGDGTRLSIL.